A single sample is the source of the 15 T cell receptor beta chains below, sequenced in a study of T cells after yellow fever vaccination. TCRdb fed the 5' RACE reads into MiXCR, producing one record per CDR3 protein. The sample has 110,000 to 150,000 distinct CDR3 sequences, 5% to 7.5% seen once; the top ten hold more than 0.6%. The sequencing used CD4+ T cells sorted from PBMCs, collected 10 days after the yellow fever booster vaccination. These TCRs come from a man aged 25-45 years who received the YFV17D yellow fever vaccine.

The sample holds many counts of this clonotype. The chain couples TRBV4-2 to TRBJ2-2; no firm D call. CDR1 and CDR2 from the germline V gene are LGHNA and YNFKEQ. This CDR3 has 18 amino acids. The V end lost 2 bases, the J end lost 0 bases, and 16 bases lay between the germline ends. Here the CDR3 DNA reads TGTGCCAGCAGCCAACGTTGGGGTGACCCTGCGAACACCGGGGAGCTGTTTTTT. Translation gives CASSQRWGDPANTGELFF.

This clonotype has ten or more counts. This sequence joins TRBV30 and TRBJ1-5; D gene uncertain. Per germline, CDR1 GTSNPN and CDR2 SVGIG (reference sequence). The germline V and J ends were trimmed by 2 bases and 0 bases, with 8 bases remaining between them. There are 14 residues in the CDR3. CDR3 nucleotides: TGTGCCTGGAGTTCTCGGATTAGCAATCAGCCCCAGCATTTT. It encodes CAWSSRISNQPQHF.

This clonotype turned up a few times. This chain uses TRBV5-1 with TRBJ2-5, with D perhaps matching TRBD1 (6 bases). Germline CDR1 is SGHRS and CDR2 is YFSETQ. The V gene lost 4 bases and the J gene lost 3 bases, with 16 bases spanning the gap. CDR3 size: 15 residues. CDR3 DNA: TGCGCCAGCAGCAATCCAGGGGTGGGCGAAGAGACCCAGTACTTC. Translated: CASSNPGVGEETQYF.

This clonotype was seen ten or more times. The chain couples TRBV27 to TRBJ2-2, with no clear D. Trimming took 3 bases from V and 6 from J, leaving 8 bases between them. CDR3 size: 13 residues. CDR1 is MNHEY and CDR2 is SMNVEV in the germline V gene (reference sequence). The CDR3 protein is CASSFVRAGELFF. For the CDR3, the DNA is TGTGCCAGCAGTTTTGTGAGAGCCGGGGAGCTGTTTTTT.

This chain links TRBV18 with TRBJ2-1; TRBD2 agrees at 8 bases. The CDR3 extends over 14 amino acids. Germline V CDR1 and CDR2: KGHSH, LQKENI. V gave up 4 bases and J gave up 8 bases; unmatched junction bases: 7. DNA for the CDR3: TGTGCCAGCTCACGGGCGGGAGGTAGAGATGAGCAGTTCTTC. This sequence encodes CASSRAGGRDEQFF.

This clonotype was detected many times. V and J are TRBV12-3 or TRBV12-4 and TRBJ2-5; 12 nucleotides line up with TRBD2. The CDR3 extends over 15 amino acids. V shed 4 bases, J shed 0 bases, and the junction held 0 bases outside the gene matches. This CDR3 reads CASSWTSGNQETQYF. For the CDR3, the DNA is TGTGCCAGCAGTTGGACTAGCGGGAACCAAGAGACCCAGTACTTC.

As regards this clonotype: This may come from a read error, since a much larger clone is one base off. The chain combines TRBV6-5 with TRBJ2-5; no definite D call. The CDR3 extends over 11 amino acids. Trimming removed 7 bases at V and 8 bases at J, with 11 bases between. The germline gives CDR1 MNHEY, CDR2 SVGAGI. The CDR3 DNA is TGTGCCAGCACCTACATCTCAACCCAGTACTTC. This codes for CASTYISTQYF.

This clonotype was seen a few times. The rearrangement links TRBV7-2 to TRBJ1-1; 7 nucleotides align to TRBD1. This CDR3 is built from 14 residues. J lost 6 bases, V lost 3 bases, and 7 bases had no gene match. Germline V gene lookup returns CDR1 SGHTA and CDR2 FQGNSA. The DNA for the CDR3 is TGTGCCAGCAGCTTTTATCCAGGGGGGCCTGAAGCTTTCTTT. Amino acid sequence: CASSFYPGGPEAFF.

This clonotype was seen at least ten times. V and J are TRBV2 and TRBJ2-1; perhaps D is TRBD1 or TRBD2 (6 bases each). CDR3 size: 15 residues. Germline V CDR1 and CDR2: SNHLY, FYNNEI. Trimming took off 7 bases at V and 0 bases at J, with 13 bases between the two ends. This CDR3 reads CASKGVGSSYNEQFF. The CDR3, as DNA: TGTGCCAGCAAGGGGGTCGGGAGCTCCTACAATGAGCAGTTCTTC.

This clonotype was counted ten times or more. The CDR3 DNA follows: TGTGCCATCAGGGGAGAGGGGACCGTCTCGGCCGAGCAGTACTTC. Its protein is CAIRGEGTVSAEQYF. This chain joins TRBV10-3 and TRBJ2-7; D possibly matches TRBD1 or TRBD2 (5 bases each). V shed 6 bases and J shed 6 bases, with 21 bases lying between them. Germline CDR1 is ENHRY and CDR2 is SYGVKD. The CDR3 runs to 15 residues.

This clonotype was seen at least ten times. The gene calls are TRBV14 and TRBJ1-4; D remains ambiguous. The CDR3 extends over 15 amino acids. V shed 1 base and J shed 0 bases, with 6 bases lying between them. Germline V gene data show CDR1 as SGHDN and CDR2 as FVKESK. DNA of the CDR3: TGTGCCAGCAGCCAAGTCCGAGCAACTAATGAAAAACTGTTTTTT. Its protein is CASSQVRATNEKLFF.

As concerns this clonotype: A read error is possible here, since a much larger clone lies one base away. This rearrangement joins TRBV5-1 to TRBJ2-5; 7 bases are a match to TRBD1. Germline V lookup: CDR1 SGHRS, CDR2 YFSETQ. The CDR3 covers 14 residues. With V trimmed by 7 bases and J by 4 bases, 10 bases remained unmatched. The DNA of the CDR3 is TGCGCCAGCTTTGTAAGGGGGCTTGGAGAGACCCAGTACTTC. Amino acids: CASFVRGLGETQYF.

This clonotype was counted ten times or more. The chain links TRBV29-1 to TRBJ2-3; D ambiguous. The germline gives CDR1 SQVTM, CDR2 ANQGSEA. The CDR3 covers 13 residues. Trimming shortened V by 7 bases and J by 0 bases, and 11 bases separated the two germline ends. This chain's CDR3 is CSGEAASTDTQYF. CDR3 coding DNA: TGCAGCGGAGAGGCGGCAAGCACAGATACGCAGTATTTT.

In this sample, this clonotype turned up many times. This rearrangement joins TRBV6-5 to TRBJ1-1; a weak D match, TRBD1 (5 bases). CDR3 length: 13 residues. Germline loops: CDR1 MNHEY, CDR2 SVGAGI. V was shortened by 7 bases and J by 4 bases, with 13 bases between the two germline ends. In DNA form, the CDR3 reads TGTGCCAGCACCCCCGCGGGGGGCACTGAAGCTTTCTTT. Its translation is CASTPAGGTEAFF.

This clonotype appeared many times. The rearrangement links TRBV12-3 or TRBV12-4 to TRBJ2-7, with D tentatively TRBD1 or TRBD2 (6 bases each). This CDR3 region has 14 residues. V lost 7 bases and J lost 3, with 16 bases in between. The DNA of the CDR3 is TGTGCCAGCAACCTCGAGGGGGGCGTCTACGAGCAGTACTTC. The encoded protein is CASNLEGGVYEQYF.